This TCR beta chain was captured in a study of T cells in narcolepsy (dated by TCRdb to 2017 to 2018). Some background on the complete study: The study enrolled patients with narcolepsy type 1 or type 2 (NT1, NT2) together with healthy control donors. The study used TCR Vbeta sequencing to track clonotypes in blood and CSF while looking for autoreactive T cells in narcolepsy patients that target self-antigens of hypocretin neurons (hypocretin, TRIB2).

As encoded in the germline V gene, CDR1 is MNHEY while CDR2 is SVGAGI. Trimming removed 2 bases from V and 8 bases from J, leaving 19 bases between the germline ends. The CDR3 spans 16 residues, from the cysteine through the phenylalanine. The DNA shown is the 48-base CDR3, in frame from base 1. In regard to this clone: The specificity of this receptor is unknown. No base quality values were provided; no much bigger clone lies one nucleotide off.

The method was the immunoSEQ multiplex PCR assay. The source is immuneACCESS, and TCRdb retained only in-frame sequences with V and J called. Part of the clones is not carried over; for the studies checked, unresolved V genes explain less than half of this, and the remainder is unexplained. This sample gives around 26,000 clones in total; just over 60% of them show up just once. The ten largest account for more than 10% of the sample. General study outcomes and caveats: Autoreactive clonotypes were reported to be detected serially in the blood of the same patients and of different patients, but not in the blood of healthy controls. No sequences matching autoreactive T cell clones were contained in some blood memory CD4+ repertoires from patients and controls. Numbers of sequenced blood memory CD4+ clonotypes were comparable, with averages of about 39,494 in patients and 30,000 to 35,000 in controls. Plots that compared CSF and blood CD4+ T cell clonotypes from the same patient highlighted HCRT-specific and TRIB2-specific autoreactive clonotypes.

For TCR Vbeta sequencing, memory CD4+ T cells were sorted ex vivo from the peripheral blood of narcolepsy patients and healthy controls. The V and J genes are TRBV6-5 and TRBJ2-1; a tentative D match to TRBD2 spans 6 bases. Material: memory (CD45RA-) CD4+ T cells from blood. Read against the paper, the sample's cell subset or site label means: memory T cells sorted ex vivo from peripheral blood. The TCR originated in a human donor in good health. CDR3 region: CASSYAGTSLRDEQFF. The nucleotides are TGTGCCAGCAGTTACGCCGGGACTTCACTGAGGGATGAGCAGTTCTTC.